The TCR beta chain described here comes from a study of blood T cell repertoires in COVID-19. Study summary: Collection of acute and convalescent COVID-19 samples took place in the United States, Italy and Spain. The cDNA or gDNA used as material had been derived from T cells, B-cell-depleted T cells, or PBMCs.

V lost 1 base to trimming and J lost 1 base, with 8 bases between them. The CDR3 length is 14 residues. Germline loops: CDR1 SGHNT, CDR2 YYREEE (reference sequence). Authors' processing steps: Amplifying reference gene primers gave estimates of nucleated cell counts. Assay used: immunoSEQ multiplex PCR; TCRdb lists only in-frame clones, some missing. From that table come the V and J calls and clone size; the DNA was used to work out D and trimming. Here the sample spans over 80,000 clones, about 90% being singletons. The clonotype was recovered from a human donor in a cohort sampled during active COVID-19. Input material: peripheral blood. J is TRBJ2-5 and V is TRBV5-4; D is perhaps TRBD1 (6 bases). CDR3 region: CASSLRGTQETQYF. CDR3 DNA: TGTGCCAGCAGCTTGAGGGGGACCCAAGAGACCCAGTACTTC.